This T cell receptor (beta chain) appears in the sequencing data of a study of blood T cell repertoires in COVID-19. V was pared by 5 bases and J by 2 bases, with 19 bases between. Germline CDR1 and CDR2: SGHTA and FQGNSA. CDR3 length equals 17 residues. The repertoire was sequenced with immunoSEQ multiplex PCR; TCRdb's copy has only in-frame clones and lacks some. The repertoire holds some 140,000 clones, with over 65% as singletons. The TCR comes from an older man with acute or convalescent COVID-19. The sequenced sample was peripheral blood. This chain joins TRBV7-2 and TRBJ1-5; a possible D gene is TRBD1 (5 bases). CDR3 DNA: TGTGCCAGCAGCGCCGGGACCAGCGGGTCGGGCAATCAGCCCCAGCATTTT. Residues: CASSAGTSGSGNQPQHF.